Each of the 20 T cell receptor beta chains below was sequenced from the same sample in a study of CD8 T cells in Susac syndrome. With random hexamers, reverse transcription was performed on about 0.45 to 1 ug of RNA. TCRdb re-analysed the immunoSEQ multiplex PCR reads in MiXCR, keeping a single row per CDR3 protein. The repertoire holds roughly 190,000 distinct CDR3 sequences, with over 75% as singletons. The sample comprised CD4+ T cells from PBMCs. The origin of the receptors is a human donor with Susac syndrome.

This clonotype came up a few times. The chain joins TRBV18 to TRBJ1-5; TRBD1 aligns across 7 bases. CDR1 is KGHSH and CDR2 is LQKENI in the germline V gene. With V trimmed by 3 bases and J by 7 bases, 6 bases remained unmatched. The CDR3 is 14 amino acids. In DNA form, the CDR3 reads TGTGCCAGCTCACCCGGGGCAGGGGGGCAGCCCCAGCATTTT. Translating gives CASSPGAGGQPQHF.

The chain is built from TRBV27 and TRBJ1-6, with D perhaps TRBD1 (5 bases). With 0 bases removed from V and 2 bases from J, the gap between germline ends came to 5 bases. In germline, CDR1 is MNHEY, CDR2 SMNVEV (reference sequence). This CDR3 is built from 15 residues. For the CDR3, the DNA is TGTGCCAGCAGTTTATCGGGGCCCTATAATTCACCCCTCCACTTT. Its protein product is CASSLSGPYNSPLHF.

The chain employs TRBV2 and TRBJ2-2, with unresolved D. This CDR3 contains 14 residues. Germline V gene lookup returns CDR1 SNHLY and CDR2 FYNNEI. Trimming took off 8 bases at V and 0 bases at J, with 10 bases between the two ends. The CDR3 coding sequence is TGTGCCAGCGCCCTACGTCCGAACACCGGGGAGCTGTTTTTT. Its protein is CASALRPNTGELFF.

The chain has TRBV29-1 and TRBJ2-2; TRBD1 aligns across 9 bases. This CDR3 comprises 16 residues. Germline assignment: CDR1 SQVTM and CDR2 ANQGSEA. The V and J ends lost 6 bases and 4 bases, in that order; junction bases with no gene match: 12. The CDR3 protein is CSVRTPGQGTTGELFF. CDR3 bases: TGCAGCGTCCGCACGCCGGGACAGGGAACCACCGGGGAGCTGTTTTTT.

The genes are TRBV11-1 and TRBJ2-2; D gene ambiguous. CDR3 size: 13 residues. CDR1 is SGHAT, CDR2 FQDESV, per germline (reference sequence). Trimming took 5 bases from V and 6 from J, leaving 10 bases between them. For the CDR3, the DNA is TGTGCCAGCAGCCGGAGTGGTGCCGGGGAGCTGTTTTTT. Residues: CASSRSGAGELFF.

The chain links TRBV6-5 to TRBJ1-6; 7 bases map to TRBD1. The CDR3 has 13 residues. V lost 11 bases to trimming and J lost 13 bases; unmatched junction nucleotides: 14. Germline V lookup: CDR1 MNHEY, CDR2 SVGAGI. CDR3 region: CAGRDRQFGPLHF. The CDR3 coding sequence is TGTGCCGGCCGGGACAGACAATTCGGGCCCCTCCACTTT.

This chain joins TRBV20-1 and TRBJ1-5; TRBD1 agrees at 9 bases. This CDR3 has 16 amino acids. Germline V gene data show CDR1 as DFQATT and CDR2 as SNEGSKA (reference sequence). Trimming at V came to 1 base and at J to 3 bases, leaving 7 bases not matched to a gene. The CDR3 bases are TGCAGTGCTAGAGCCCCGACAGGGGGGAACAATCAGCCCCAGCATTTT. Translating gives CSARAPTGGNNQPQHF.

This clonotype was seen a handful of times. V gene TRBV5-1 combines with J gene TRBJ2-5; D possibly corresponds to TRBD2 (5 bases). The germline CDR1 and CDR2 sequences are SGHRS and YFSETQ. V was pared by 4 bases and J by 3 bases, with 10 bases between. This CDR3 region has 13 residues. The CDR3 protein is CASSPGLEETQYF. CDR3 DNA: TGCGCCAGCAGCCCAGGACTGGAAGAGACCCAGTACTTC.

This rearrangement joins TRBV9 to TRBJ2-7; 10 bases match TRBD2. CDR3 length equals 15 residues. The germline gives CDR1 SGDLS, CDR2 YYNGEE. Germline trimming cut 4 bases from V and 6 bases from J; bases unmatched to any gene: 10. CDR3 in amino acids: CASSLAGEPFGEQYF. CDR3 DNA: TGTGCCAGCAGCCTAGCGGGAGAGCCCTTCGGCGAGCAGTACTTC.

This clonotype turned up a few times. The V and J genes are TRBV6-6 and TRBJ2-3; 7 bases align to TRBD1. CDR3 length: 16 residues. V shed 0 bases and J 1 base; nucleotides not matched to a gene: 4. Germline V gene data show CDR1 as MNHNY and CDR2 as SVGAGI (reference sequence). The DNA for the CDR3 is TGTGCCAGCAGTTACTCATACAGGGGCGGCACAGATACGCAGTATTTT. The encoded protein is CASSYSYRGGTDTQYF.

The chain has TRBV12-3 or TRBV12-4 and TRBJ1-1, with D perhaps TRBD1 (6 bases). This CDR3 has 14 amino acids. V lost 7 bases and J 2 bases, leaving 14 bases between the germline ends. This CDR3 is CASTRGQSNTEAFF. CDR3 DNA sequence: TGTGCCAGCACCCGAGGACAGTCTAACACTGAAGCTTTCTTT.

The chain uses TRBV12-3 or TRBV12-4 and TRBJ1-2; D gene ambiguous. The V gene lost 7 bases and the J gene lost 0 bases, with 12 bases spanning the gap. This CDR3 is 14 amino acids long. The CDR3 DNA sequence: TGTGCCAGCATTAAGACCAGTTCTAACTATGGCTACACCTTC. As protein: CASIKTSSNYGYTF.

V is TRBV7-9 and J is TRBJ1-5; 10 bases are a match to TRBD1. CDR1 is SEHNR, CDR2 FQNEAQ, per germline (reference sequence). This CDR3 has 18 amino acids. Unmatched junction bases numbered 9, after V lost 4 bases and J lost 0 bases. In nucleotides, the CDR3 is TGTGCCAGCAGCTCCGACAGGGGGCCCTCTAATAGCAATCAGCCCCAGCATTTT. Translated: CASSSDRGPSNSNQPQHF.

The V gene is TRBV4-1, the J gene TRBJ1-5; 7 positions agree with TRBD1. The CDR3 runs 17 residues. Germline CDR1 reads MGHRA; CDR2 reads YSYEKL. V gave up 1 base and J gave up 6 bases; unmatched junction bases: 12. In DNA form, the CDR3 reads TGCGCCAGCAGCCAAGGTCGGACGACAGGGTTCATTCAGCCCCAGCATTTT. This encodes CASSQGRTTGFIQPQHF.

The J gene is TRBJ1-3, the V gene TRBV28; D is undetermined. Trimming took 1 base from V and 0 from J, leaving 4 bases between them. CDR1 and CDR2 from the germline V gene are MDHEN and SYDVKM. This CDR3 has 14 residues. CDR3 coding DNA: TGTGCCAGCAGTTTATTGGGCTCTGGAAACACCATATATTTT. It yields the protein CASSLLGSGNTIYF.

The CDR3 DNA is TGTGCCTCCCACGGAGGGGACCAGCCCCAGCATTTT. Amino acid sequence: CASHGGDQPQHF. This sequence joins TRBV28 and TRBJ1-5; D may be TRBD1 (5 bases). Germline CDR1 MDHEN, CDR2 SYDVKM. Trimming cost V 11 bases and J 7 bases, with 15 bases left between them. This CDR3 spans 12 amino acids.

The rearrangement links TRBV5-1 to TRBJ1-1; 7 nucleotides align to TRBD1. This CDR3 is 15 amino acids long. Germline V lookup: CDR1 SGHRS, CDR2 YFSETQ. V lost 0 bases to trimming and J lost 4 bases; unmatched junction nucleotides: 6. The CDR3 DNA follows: TGCGCCAGCAGCTTGGATGGGGCAGGGGGCACTGAAGCTTTCTTT. It encodes CASSLDGAGGTEAFF.

This chain uses TRBV5-4 with TRBJ1-1; a possible D gene is TRBD1 (6 bases). Germline CDR1 reads SGHNT; CDR2 reads YYREEE (reference sequence). CDR3 length equals 14 residues. The V end was cut by 4 bases, the J end by 11 bases, with 21 bases between. The CDR3 loop reads CASSPPTWGGQAFF. DNA for the CDR3: TGTGCCAGCAGCCCCCCGACCTGGGGGGGGCAGGCTTTCTTT.

This chain uses TRBV21-1 with TRBJ2-1; the DNA was not used to check the table's D call, TRBD1. TRBV21-1 is a listed pseudogene. The CDR3 consists of 16 residues. The CDR3 nucleotides read TGTGCCAGCAGCAAAGAGCGGGACAGGGTAACCAATGAGCAGTTCTTC. Amino acids: CASSKERDRVTNEQFF.

This chain links TRBV20-1 with TRBJ1-5; TRBD1 matches 8 bases. This CDR3 region has 14 residues. Germline V CDR1 and CDR2: DFQATT, SNEGSKA (reference sequence). Germline trimming cut 6 bases from V and 2 bases from J; bases unmatched to any gene: 6. The CDR3 DNA follows: TGCAGTGCCACGACAGGGGAGGGCAATCAGCCCCAGCATTTT. This codes for CSATTGEGNQPQHF.